A single sample is the source of the 27 T cell receptor beta chains below, sequenced in a study of cytomegalovirus exposure and HLA in healthy donors. Primers for the PCR totalled 60 Vbeta and 13 Jbeta. Clones were read by immunoSEQ multiplex PCR, and TCRdb kept only the in-frame ones, dropping some. The sample consists of some 120,000 clones, 80% of them appearing once. The sample was PBMCs. The receptor set was obtained from a man aged 30 to 39 in good health and CMV-seronegative.

This clone was seen a few times. The V and J genes are TRBV25-1 and TRBJ2-5, with 10 bases matching TRBD2. CDR3 size: 15 residues. V lost 6 bases to trimming and J lost 3 bases; unmatched junction nucleotides: 7. The germline gives CDR1 MGHDK, CDR2 SYGVNS. The DNA for the CDR3 is TGTGCCAGCAGCGGAAGGCTAGCGGGGGAAGAGACCCAGTACTTC. As protein: CASSGRLAGEETQYF.

This clone has only one observation. The CDR3 DNA reads as TGCGCCAGCAGCTTGCTAGGACAGAACAATGAGCAGTTCTTC. Its translation is CASSLLGQNNEQFF. The rearrangement links TRBV5-1 to TRBJ2-1, with D tentatively TRBD1 (6 bases). The CDR3 consists of 14 residues. Looked up from germline, CDR1 is SGHRS and CDR2 is YFSETQ. Trimming removed 1 base at V and 5 bases at J, with 10 bases between.

J is TRBJ1-5 and V is TRBV6-1; TRBD1 is a possible D gene (6 bases). Germline CDR1 MNHNS, CDR2 SASEGT. There are 18 residues in the CDR3. Trimming removed 4 bases at V and 0 bases at J, with 19 bases between. CDR3 DNA sequence: TGTGCCAGCAGTGGTCGTAGGACAGCTTCTTATAGCAATCAGCCCCAGCATTTT. Translation: CASSGRRTASYSNQPQHF.

J is TRBJ2-7 and V is TRBV19; a weak D match, TRBD2 (5 bases). Deletions cut 7 bases from V and 7 bases from J, with 17 bases between. The CDR3 totals 13 residues. Germline V gene data show CDR1 as LNHDA and CDR2 as SQIVND (reference sequence). CDR3 amino acids: CASTSLLSGEQYF. Here the CDR3 DNA reads TGTGCCAGTACGAGCCTACTGTCGGGGGAGCAGTACTTC.

This clone has more than one count but fewer than ten. V usage is TRBV29-1 and J usage is TRBJ1-2, with D uncertain. V was clipped by 3 bases and J by 6 bases, with 20 bases between them. CDR1 and CDR2 (germline): SQVTM, ANQGSEA. The CDR3 has 15 residues. The CDR3 sequence: CSVDLSAWIPHGYTF. The CDR3 region has the DNA TGCAGCGTTGACCTCAGCGCGTGGATTCCACATGGCTACACCTTC.

The chain joins TRBV6-5 to TRBJ1-2, with D uncertain. CDR1 and CDR2 (germline): MNHEY, SVGAGI. The V end lost 11 bases, the J end lost 5 bases, and 24 bases lay between the germline ends. The CDR3 length is 15 residues. CDR3 sequence reads: CASRRFDDGPYGYTF. The CDR3 DNA sequence: TGTGCCTCCCGGAGGTTCGACGACGGCCCGTATGGCTACACCTTC.

The chain uses TRBV6-1 and TRBJ2-7; 7 bases map to TRBD1. The CDR3 has 15 amino acids. Trimming at V came to 7 bases and at J to 1 base, leaving 10 bases not matched to a gene. Germline CDR1 is MNHNS and CDR2 is SASEGT. As DNA, the CDR3 is TGTGCCAGCAACAAAGGACAGGTCTGGTCCTACGAGCAGTACTTC. It specifies CASNKGQVWSYEQYF.

This clone appeared a few times. V usage is TRBV6-7 and J usage is TRBJ2-1; 7 bases are shared with TRBD2. TRBV6-7 is an open reading frame whose function is uncertain. The CDR3 covers 16 residues. V shed 2 bases and J 1 base; nucleotides not matched to a gene: 5. CDR3 sequence (DNA): TGTGCCAGCAGTTACACGGGGGGTCCTTCCTACAATGAGCAGTTCTTC. Translating it yields CASSYTGGPSYNEQFF.

V and J are TRBV5-1 and TRBJ2-1; possibly TRBD1 for D (5 bases). Germline V gene data show CDR1 as SGHRS and CDR2 as YFSETQ. V was shortened by 0 bases and J by 5 bases, with 9 bases between the two germline ends. CDR3 length equals 14 residues. CDR3 in amino acids: CASSLGDSHNEQFF. The CDR3 region has the DNA TGCGCCAGCAGCTTGGGTGACAGCCACAATGAGCAGTTCTTC.

This chain uses TRBV5-4 with TRBJ1-1; possibly TRBD1 for D (6 bases). Trimming stripped 3 bases from V and 3 bases from J, with 12 bases between. CDR3 size: 14 residues. Germline loops: CDR1 SGHNT, CDR2 YYREEE (reference sequence). The CDR3 DNA follows: TGTGCCAGCAGCTACAGGGTTAGGGACACTGAAGCTTTCTTT. The encoded protein is CASSYRVRDTEAFF.

This sequence joins TRBV6-1 and TRBJ2-3; TRBD2 is a possible D gene (6 bases). The V gene's germline CDR1 is MNHNS and CDR2 SASEGT. V lost 2 bases to trimming and J lost 11 bases, with 11 bases between them. The CDR3 totals 12 residues. In DNA, the CDR3 is TGTGCCAGCAGTGAACTGTGGGGGGAGCAGTATTTT. It translates to CASSELWGEQYF.

This chain connects TRBV5-1 to TRBJ1-6; D is perhaps TRBD1 (5 bases). The CDR3 consists of 15 residues. Looked up from germline, CDR1 is SGHRS and CDR2 is YFSETQ. The V gene lost 0 bases and the J gene lost 6 bases, with 10 bases spanning the gap. CDR3 coding DNA: TGCGCCAGCAGCTTGGAAGGGGCACCTAATTCACCCCTCCACTTT. Its translation: CASSLEGAPNSPLHF.

The chain combines TRBV29-1 with TRBJ2-7, with no clear D. This CDR3 has 13 residues. CDR1 is SQVTM, CDR2 ANQGSEA, per germline. Trimming cost V 6 bases and J 0 bases, with 12 bases left between them. The CDR3 loop reads CSVTTTGSYEQYF. The DNA for the CDR3 is TGCAGCGTAACCACCACGGGCTCCTACGAGCAGTACTTC.

The chain is built from TRBV7-9 and TRBJ1-2, with D perhaps matching TRBD1 (5 bases). The germline V gene has CDR1 SEHNR and CDR2 FQNEAQ (reference sequence). This CDR3 has 13 amino acids. Deletions cut 5 bases from V and 2 bases from J, with 9 bases between. CDR3 DNA sequence: TGTGCCAGCAGCCCAGGGTTGAACTATGGCTACACCTTC. It encodes CASSPGLNYGYTF.

The rearrangement links TRBV30 to TRBJ1-5; 7 bases are shared with TRBD1. The CDR3 is 14 amino acids. The V gene's germline CDR1 is GTSNPN and CDR2 SVGIG (reference sequence). The ends lost 4 bases at V and 6 bases at J; junction bases unmatched: 9. CDR3 residues: CAWNTQGPGQPQHF. The CDR3 nucleotides read TGTGCCTGGAATACACAGGGGCCGGGTCAGCCCCAGCATTTT.

The chain is built from TRBV18 and TRBJ2-3, with 10 bases fitting TRBD2. Germline values: CDR1 KGHSH, CDR2 LQKENI. V shed 3 bases and J 0 bases; nucleotides not matched to a gene: 3. The CDR3 covers 16 residues. The CDR3 sequence: CASSPRLAGSTDTQYF. The CDR3 coding sequence is TGTGCCAGCTCACCCCGACTAGCGGGCAGCACAGATACGCAGTATTTT.

The gene calls are TRBV15 and TRBJ1-5, with TRBD1 matching 9 bases. V lost 0 bases to trimming and J lost 7 bases; unmatched junction nucleotides: 7. The CDR3 runs to 16 residues. CDR1 and CDR2 (germline): LNHNV, YYDKDF (reference sequence). CDR3 sequence reads: CATSRDLGQGRQPQHF. The DNA of the CDR3 is TGTGCCACCAGCAGAGACCTGGGACAGGGTAGGCAGCCCCAGCATTTT.

The J gene is TRBJ2-2, the V gene TRBV4-3, with a tentative D call TRBD1 (6 bases). This CDR3 is 14 amino acids long. Deletions cut 4 bases from V and 7 bases from J, with 13 bases between. Germline V CDR1 and CDR2: LGHNA, YSLEER. CDR3 sequence (DNA): TGCGCCAGCAGCCCTACAGGGTACGGCGGGGAGCTGTTTTTT. As protein: CASSPTGYGGELFF.

The V and J genes are TRBV18 and TRBJ2-7; a weak D match, TRBD1 (6 bases). V gave up 3 bases and J gave up 11 bases, with 26 bases separating them. Germline CDR1 and CDR2: KGHSH and LQKENI. The CDR3 runs to 16 residues. CDR3 bases: TGTGCCAGCTCACCGGTGGCATCCTATACTCCAGGGGCTGAGTACTTC. Its protein product is CASSPVASYTPGAEYF.

The rearrangement uses TRBV28 and TRBJ1-6, with TRBD1 matching over 7 bases. The CDR3 has 15 residues. Germline V lookup: CDR1 MDHEN, CDR2 SYDVKM. J was trimmed by 5 bases and V by 10 bases; bases with no gene match: 11. The CDR3 sequence: CATRDAGGHNSPLHF. In nucleotides, the CDR3 is TGTGCCACCAGGGACGCAGGGGGTCATAATTCACCCCTCCACTTT.

The V gene is TRBV5-4, the J gene TRBJ1-2, with 9 bases aligning to TRBD1. There are 16 residues in the CDR3. Germline CDR1 is SGHNT and CDR2 is YYREEE (reference sequence). With 4 bases clipped from V and 4 bases from J, the junction kept 11 bases outside the gene matches. CDR3 DNA sequence: TGTGCCAGCAGCGTGAGAGCCGGGACAGGGCGCTATGGCTACACCTTC. Its protein product is CASSVRAGTGRYGYTF.

This clone was observed a few times. The chain employs TRBV5-1 and TRBJ1-6; D unresolved. The CDR3 has 14 residues. V was pared by 4 bases and J by 6 bases, with 11 bases between. From germline, CDR1 is SGHRS and CDR2 YFSETQ. In nucleotides, the CDR3 is TGCGCCAGCAGCGCCGAACGGGGTAATTCACCCCTCCACTTT. It translates to CASSAERGNSPLHF.

This chain uses TRBV5-8 with TRBJ2-7; no reliable D call. CDR1 is SGHTS and CDR2 is YDEGEE in the germline V gene. V gave up 4 bases and J gave up 1 base, with 12 bases separating them. CDR3 length equals 14 residues. CDR3 sequence reads: CASSTRSGSYEQYF. CDR3 nucleotides: TGTGCCAGCAGCACAAGGTCAGGATCCTACGAGCAGTACTTC.

V and J are TRBV6-6 and TRBJ2-3, with unresolved D. The CDR3 is 13 amino acids. Trimming took 7 bases from V and 1 from J, leaving 9 bases between them. CDR1 MNHNY and CDR2 SVGAGI come from the germline V gene (reference sequence). The CDR3 is CASTFGGTDTQYF. In nucleotides, the CDR3 is TGTGCCAGCACCTTCGGTGGCACAGATACGCAGTATTTT.

This chain uses TRBV9 with TRBJ2-3; the D is unclear. The CDR3 is made up of 13 amino acids. The V gene lost 2 bases and the J gene lost 0 bases, with 4 bases spanning the gap. Germline V lookup: CDR1 SGDLS, CDR2 YYNGEE. The CDR3 is CASSVISTDTQYF. Here the CDR3 DNA reads TGTGCCAGCAGCGTTATTAGCACAGATACGCAGTATTTT.

The sample holds a few counts of this clone. The chain combines TRBV5-4 with TRBJ2-5; 8 bases are shared with TRBD2. This CDR3 is 14 amino acids long. V lost 3 bases to trimming and J lost 4 bases; unmatched junction nucleotides: 5. CDR1 is SGHNT, CDR2 YYREEE, per germline (reference sequence). CDR3 bases: TGTGCCAGCAGCTCCCCGACTAGCGCAGAGACCCAGTACTTC. Protein product: CASSSPTSAETQYF. Full variable domain (missing parts from reference TRBV5-4 and TRBJ2-5): ETGVTQSPTHLIKTRGQQVTLRCSSQSGHNTVSWYQQALGQGPQFIFQYYREEENGRGNFPPRFSGLQFPNYSSELNVNALELDDSALYLCASSSPTSAETQYFGPGTRLLVL.

This clone appeared a single time. The chain couples TRBV19 to TRBJ2-5; tentative D call: TRBD2 (5 bases). The V end was cut by 1 base, the J end by 3 bases, with 12 bases between. The length of the CDR3 is 15 residues. Germline V gene sequence: CDR1 LNHDA, CDR2 SQIVND (reference sequence). The DNA for the CDR3 is TGTGCCAGTAGTATAGCCGGGCCCGGGAAAGAGACCCAGTACTTC. Amino acid sequence: CASSIAGPGKETQYF. The variable domain in full, with the rest retrieved from reference TRBV19 and TRBJ2-5, is DGGITQSPKYLFRKEGQNVTLSCEQNLNHDAMYWYRQDPGQGLRLIYYSQIVNDFQKGDIAEGYSVSREKKESFPLTVTSAQKNPTAFYLCASSIAGPGKETQYFGPGTRLLVL.